The clone carrying this T cell receptor beta chain qualifies as medium-sized. This record comes from a study of T cells after yellow fever vaccination. Whole-study findings and limits: A faster peak, day 5 versus 15, was reached by the weaker secondary response. Reappearance after the booster was observed for most primary-vaccination clones (96% CD4, almost 90% CD8).

In TCRdb, the 5' RACE reads were re-called with MiXCR into one record per CDR3 protein. The data show about 1,200 distinct CDR3 sequences, with roughly 11% seen just once and around 20% held by the top ten. This CDR3 is built from 14 residues. Germline V CDR1 and CDR2: MNHNY, SVGAGI (reference sequence). The germline V and J ends were trimmed by 6 bases and 6 bases, with 12 bases remaining between them. Source: CD8+ T cells binding an NS4B(214-222) dextramer, sorted from PBMCs, taken less than 25 days after the first yellow fever vaccination. The source is a young man who received the YFV17D yellow fever vaccine. This chain joins TRBV6-6 and TRBJ1-6; TRBD1 might be the D (6 bases). CDR3 in DNA: TGTGCCAGCAGCCAACAGGGATCTAATTCACCCCTCCACTTT. It translates to CASSQQGSNSPLHF.